The 17 T cell receptor beta chains reported below all come from one sample, sequenced in a study of preoperative IRX-2 immunotherapy in early breast cancer (dated by TCRdb to about 2019). To prepare the library, the immunoSEQ multiplex PCR assay was applied. Sourced from immuneACCESS, this table was stored by TCRdb with only in-frame sequences that have V and J called. A share of the clones is absent; for the studies checked, an unresolved V gene accounts for under half, and the remainder has no known explanation. This sample lists 35,000 to 50,000 clones; over 85% were detected once. Roughly 1.6% of the sample is held by the ten biggest clonotypes. The sample's treatment or condition label, in plain terms: preoperative locoregional IRX-2 cytokine immunotherapy. This sample comprised tumor tissue, obtained after IRX-2 immunotherapy. All receptors derive from a human donor with breast cancer.

This rearrangement joins TRBV4-1 to TRBJ2-1; TRBD2 aligns across 8 bases. Trimming cost V 1 base and J 7 bases; bases outside gene matches: 9. The CDR3 totals 16 residues. Germline V gene lookup returns CDR1 MGHRA and CDR2 YSYEKL. The CDR3: CASSQGGIAGKNEQFF. CDR3 DNA sequence: TGCGCCAGCAGCCAAGGCGGAATAGCGGGAAAAAATGAGCAGTTCTTC.

The V and J genes are TRBV12-5 and TRBJ2-7; D is unclear. Trimming pared 4 bases from V and 3 bases from J, leaving 4 bases between. This CDR3 contains 11 residues. From germline, CDR1 is LGHNT and CDR2 FRNRAP. The CDR3 region is CASGSNYEQYF. CDR3 nucleotides: TGTGCTAGTGGTTCTAACTACGAGCAGTACTTC. Filled out from reference TRBV12-5 and TRBJ2-7, the complete variable domain reads DARVTQTPRHKVTEMGQEVTMRCQPILGHNTVFWYRQTMMQGLELLAYFRNRAPLDDSGMPKDRFSAEMPDATLATLKIQPSEPRDSAVYFCASGSNYEQYFGPGTRLTVT.

This chain joins TRBV4-3 and TRBJ2-7, with 7 bases matching TRBD2. V trimming: 0 bases; J trimming: 0 bases; junction bases outside the gene matches: 5. This CDR3 is 16 amino acids long. The germline CDR1 and CDR2 sequences are LGHNA and YSLEER. This CDR3 is CASSQDRSSGSYEQYF. Written as DNA, the CDR3 is TGCGCCAGCAGCCAAGATCGGTCTAGCGGCTCCTACGAGCAGTACTTC.

The chain has TRBV18 and TRBJ2-1; D gene uncertain. From germline, CDR1 is KGHSH and CDR2 LQKENI. The CDR3 has 15 residues. V gave up 2 bases and J gave up 2 bases, with 10 bases separating them. The CDR3 DNA follows: TGTGCCAGCTCACCAGGGCTTCGCACCTACAATGAGCAGTTCTTC. This encodes CASSPGLRTYNEQFF.

The chain carries TRBV15 and TRBJ1-1; D is unclear. Germline loops: CDR1 LNHNV, CDR2 YYDKDF (reference sequence). With 0 bases removed from V and 7 bases from J, the gap between germline ends came to 9 bases. CDR3 size: 13 residues. This CDR3 reads CATSRDPRGEAFF. DNA of the CDR3: TGTGCCACCAGCAGAGATCCCCGGGGTGAAGCTTTCTTT.

CDR3 in amino acids: CASRAPTQDSQSSYEQYF. Here the CDR3 DNA reads TGTGCCAGCAGGGCCCCAACCCAAGATTCACAGTCTTCCTACGAGCAGTACTTC. The V and J genes are TRBV25-1 and TRBJ2-7; unclear D gene. The V and J ends lost 6 bases and 1 base respectively, with 25 bases between them. CDR3 size: 18 residues. The V gene's germline CDR1 is MGHDK and CDR2 SYGVNS.

This chain links TRBV11-3 with TRBJ2-1, with D possibly being TRBD1 or TRBD2 (5 bases each). Germline CDR1 reads SGHNT; CDR2 reads YENEEA. The CDR3 has 15 amino acids. V lost 4 bases and J 4 bases, leaving 14 bases between the germline ends. This CDR3 is CASSYRDGLYNEQFF. CDR3 bases: TGTGCCAGCAGCTACCGGGACGGTCTTTACAATGAGCAGTTCTTC.

V usage is TRBV6-6 and J usage is TRBJ2-3, with D unclear. There are 12 residues in the CDR3. Deletions cut 4 bases from V and 7 bases from J, with 9 bases between. The germline V gene encodes CDR1 MNHNY and CDR2 SVGAGI (reference sequence). This chain's CDR3 is CASSSRTNTQYF. CDR3 DNA sequence: TGTGCCAGCAGTTCCAGGACCAATACGCAGTATTTT.

The rearrangement links TRBV2 to TRBJ1-1, with D hard to call. The V gene lost 4 bases and the J gene lost 1 base, with 7 bases spanning the gap. This CDR3 region has 13 residues. CDR1 and CDR2 from the germline V gene are SNHLY and FYNNEI. CDR3 region: CASSAHRNTEAFF. DNA for the CDR3: TGTGCCAGCAGTGCCCACAGGAACACTGAAGCTTTCTTT.

The chain uses TRBV15 and TRBJ2-1; 10 bases line up with TRBD2. Trimming cost V 9 bases and J 0 bases; bases outside gene matches: 11. The germline V gene encodes CDR1 LNHNV and CDR2 YYDKDF (reference sequence). CDR3 size: 17 residues. This chain's CDR3 is CATRGAGGDSSYNEQFF. The DNA of the CDR3 is TGTGCCACTCGAGGAGCGGGGGGGGATAGCTCCTACAATGAGCAGTTCTTC.

V is TRBV4-1 and J is TRBJ2-1; D perhaps matches TRBD2 (6 bases). Germline V gives CDR1 MGHRA, CDR2 YSYEKL. With 3 bases removed from V and 7 bases from J, the gap between germline ends came to 13 bases. The CDR3 has 14 amino acids. CDR3 residues: CASSHSREENEQFF. The CDR3 DNA sequence: TGCGCCAGCAGCCACAGTAGGGAGGAAAATGAGCAGTTCTTC.

Written as DNA, the CDR3 is TGCAGCGTTGTGACAGGGAACGACGGCACAGATACGCAGTATTTT. Amino acid sequence: CSVVTGNDGTDTQYF. The V and J genes are TRBV29-1 and TRBJ2-3, with 7 bases identical to TRBD1. V lost 4 bases, J lost 1 base, and 8 bases stayed unmatched. This CDR3 region has 15 residues. Per germline, CDR1 SQVTM and CDR2 ANQGSEA.

The J gene is TRBJ1-4, the V gene TRBV9, with 11 bases identical to TRBD1. This CDR3 has 13 residues. Germline V gives CDR1 SGDLS, CDR2 YYNGEE. V trimming: 7 bases; J trimming: 7 bases; junction bases outside the gene matches: 3. The CDR3 region is CASGQGAGEKLFF. In DNA form, the CDR3 reads TGTGCCAGCGGACAGGGGGCGGGTGAAAAACTGTTTTTT.

The chain couples TRBV7-8 to TRBJ2-2; D remains ambiguous. The CDR3 is made up of 14 amino acids. The V end lost 2 bases, the J end lost 3 bases, and 7 bases lay between the germline ends. The germline CDR1 and CDR2 sequences are SGHVS and FQNEAQ. This chain's CDR3 is CASSLYSHTGELFF. In DNA, the CDR3 is TGTGCCAGCAGCTTATACAGTCACACCGGGGAGCTGTTTTTT.

The chain joins TRBV10-3 to TRBJ2-7; D not certain. Trimming stripped 2 bases from V and 2 bases from J, with 4 bases between. Germline V gene sequence: CDR1 ENHRY, CDR2 SYGVKD. The CDR3 spans 12 residues. The CDR3 DNA reads as TGTGCCATCAGTGAGAGGACCTACGAGCAGTACTTC. Translating it yields CAISERTYEQYF.

The V call is TRBV27, the J call TRBJ1-5; maybe TRBD1 (6 bases). Trimming shortened V by 2 bases and J by 4 bases, and 15 bases separated the two germline ends. The CDR3 is made up of 16 amino acids. Germline V CDR1 and CDR2: MNHEY, SMNVEV (reference sequence). Here the CDR3 reads CASSLVAGADNQPQHF. CDR3 in DNA: TGTGCCAGCAGTTTAGTTGCAGGGGCCGATAATCAGCCCCAGCATTTT.

V is TRBV2 and J is TRBJ2-7, with D possibly being TRBD2 (6 bases). V was trimmed by 7 bases and J by 5 bases, leaving 12 bases between them. CDR1 and CDR2 from the germline V gene are SNHLY and FYNNEI. The CDR3 has 12 amino acids. In DNA form, the CDR3 reads TGTGCCAGCAACGACGCGGGGAACGAGCAGTACTTC. Protein: CASNDAGNEQYF.